The 17 T cell receptor beta chains in this list originate from one sample, sequenced in a study of a mutant IDH1 vaccine in newly diagnosed glioma. The table came from immunoSEQ multiplex PCR; TCRdb's copy has only in-frame clones and leaves some out. Of 45,000 to 65,000 clones in the sample, around nine tenths were seen once. These receptors have no known antigen. Time point: week 11, during vaccination. Vaccinated patients received 300 ug of mutant IDH1 20-mer peptide per dose, with topical imiquimod. Specimen: PBMCs, collected from a glioma patient whose treatment included an IDH1 peptide vaccine. These receptors originate from a middle-aged man with glioma.

The rearrangement links TRBV27 to TRBJ1-3; D possibly corresponds to TRBD1 (5 bases). The CDR3 is 14 residues long. The V gene's germline CDR1 is MNHEY and CDR2 SMNVEV (reference sequence). V lost 4 bases and J 3 bases, leaving 10 bases between the germline ends. The CDR3 DNA follows: TGTGCCAGCAGTTCGACAGTAGTTGGAAACACCATATATTTT. This translates into CASSSTVVGNTIYF.

The genes are TRBV9 and TRBJ2-3; perhaps TRBD1 as D (7 bases). Trimming pared 4 bases from V and 4 bases from J, leaving 13 bases between. The CDR3 spans 14 residues. In germline, CDR1 is SGDLS, CDR2 YYNGEE. The CDR3: CASSPGGGPDTQYF. The CDR3, as DNA: TGTGCCAGCAGCCCAGGAGGGGGCCCAGATACGCAGTATTTT.

The genes are TRBV2 and TRBJ2-2, with TRBD1 identical over 8 bases. Germline CDR1 is SNHLY and CDR2 is FYNNEI. The J segment lost 5 bases and the V segment lost 6 bases, leaving 5 bases of the junction unmatched. The CDR3 length is 14 residues. The CDR3 coding sequence is TGTGCCAGCAGCCGCAGGGGGCGTACCGGGGAGCTGTTTTTT. Encoded protein: CASSRRGRTGELFF.

The CDR3, as DNA: TGTGCCAGCAGCCGCCAGGGCCCCTACGAGCAGTACTTC. Amino acid sequence: CASSRQGPYEQYF. The chain joins TRBV28 to TRBJ2-7, with D possibly being TRBD1 (5 bases). This CDR3 is built from 13 residues. With 6 bases removed from V and 2 bases from J, the gap between germline ends came to 11 bases. Germline CDR1 and CDR2: MDHEN and SYDVKM.

This clone was seen a handful of times. This chain links TRBV2 with TRBJ1-5, with TRBD1 identical over 7 bases. CDR1 SNHLY and CDR2 FYNNEI come from the germline V gene. V trimming: 7 bases; J trimming: 4 bases; junction bases outside the gene matches: 7. The CDR3 runs to 14 residues. The CDR3 sequence: CASMGRGFNQPQHF. CDR3 nucleotide sequence: TGTGCCAGCATGGGCAGGGGGTTTAATCAGCCCCAGCATTTT.

The table lists this clone with a count of one. The chain carries TRBV5-4 and TRBJ2-5; the D is unclear. Trimming shortened V by 2 bases and J by 1 base, and 6 bases separated the two germline ends. The CDR3 spans 13 residues. From germline, CDR1 is SGHNT and CDR2 YYREEE (reference sequence). This chain's CDR3 is CASSFQSQETQYF. In DNA form, the CDR3 reads TGTGCCAGCAGCTTCCAGTCCCAAGAGACCCAGTACTTC.

The gene calls are TRBV4-1 and TRBJ1-4, with D possibly TRBD1 on 6 matching bases. With 2 bases removed from V and 8 bases from J, the gap between germline ends came to 15 bases. The CDR3 has 15 residues. CDR1 and CDR2 (germline): MGHRA, YSYEKL. CDR3 in DNA: TGCGCCAGCAGCCAAAGGGCCGGGGGCCAAGAAAAACTGTTTTTT. It codes for CASSQRAGGQEKLFF.

This chain's CDR3 is CASSLEAGRAFF. The CDR3 region has the DNA TGTGCCAGCAGCTTAGAAGCTGGGAGGGCTTTCTTT. This chain connects TRBV7-2 to TRBJ1-1; D not resolved. Looked up from germline, CDR1 is SGHTA and CDR2 is FQGNSA. The CDR3 consists of 12 residues. With 1 base removed from V and 11 bases from J, the gap between germline ends came to 11 bases.

The V call is TRBV4-3, the J call TRBJ2-7, with D possibly being TRBD1 (5 bases). Germline CDR1 is LGHNA and CDR2 is YSLEER. V dropped 1 base and J dropped 1 base, with 8 bases sitting between them. The CDR3 extends over 14 amino acids. The CDR3 sequence: CASSQGQGSYEQYF. The CDR3 DNA reads TGCGCCAGCAGCCAAGGGCAGGGTTCCTACGAGCAGTACTTC.

Remarks on this clone: An end of the junction differs from the germline gene, which may be a read error. The CDR3 sequence: CASSKQGSGANVLTF. CDR3 in DNA: TGTGCTAGCAGCAAACAGGGATCTGGGGCCAACGTCCTGACTTTC. The chain links TRBV7-7 to TRBJ2-6, with D tentatively TRBD1 (6 bases). Germline V lookup: CDR1 SSHAT, CDR2 FNYEAQ (reference sequence). The CDR3 length is 15 residues.

J is TRBJ1-1 and V is TRBV30, with 11 bases that match TRBD1. Germline V lookup: CDR1 GTSNPN, CDR2 SVGIG (reference sequence). V dropped 4 bases and J dropped 8; count of bases not matched to a gene: 6. The CDR3 loop spans 13 amino acids. CDR3 protein: CAWIRRDRGEAFF. The CDR3 DNA sequence: TGTGCCTGGATAAGGCGGGACAGGGGGGAAGCTTTCTTT.

The CDR3 DNA sequence: TGCGCCAGCAGCGGCGGATCAGGGTCCAAAAACATTCAGTACTTC. Its protein is CASSGGSGSKNIQYF. The J gene is TRBJ2-4, the V gene TRBV10-1; possibly TRBD1 for D (5 bases). Per germline, CDR1 WNHNN and CDR2 SYGVQD (reference sequence). V lost 6 bases, J lost 2 bases, and 14 bases lay in between. CDR3 length: 15 amino acids.

The chain uses TRBV14 and TRBJ1-1, with D unresolved. The germline V gene encodes CDR1 SGHDN and CDR2 FVKESK. The CDR3 loop spans 13 amino acids. The V gene lost 2 bases and the J gene lost 2 bases, with 6 bases spanning the gap. The CDR3 sequence: CASSQSGNTEAFF. DNA for the CDR3: TGTGCCAGCAGCCAATCGGGAAACACTGAAGCTTTCTTT.

V gene TRBV19 combines with J gene TRBJ2-7; TRBD1 matches 10 bases. The junction had 9 bases not matched to a gene; V was cut back by 8 bases and J by 5 bases. The CDR3 is 14 residues long. The V gene's germline CDR1 is LNHDA and CDR2 SQIVND (reference sequence). The CDR3 DNA sequence: TGTGCCAGTCGAGACAGGGGGCAAGTCGACGAGCAGTACTTC. It encodes CASRDRGQVDEQYF.

The chain uses TRBV27 and TRBJ2-2; unclear D gene. The CDR3 has 14 amino acids. From germline, CDR1 is MNHEY and CDR2 SMNVEV (reference sequence). Trimming removed 6 bases at V and 0 bases at J, with 8 bases between. The CDR3 protein is CASRGTANTGELFF. Written as DNA, the CDR3 is TGTGCCAGCAGGGGTACAGCGAACACCGGGGAGCTGTTTTTT.

Here the CDR3 reads CASDTGENTEAFF. CDR3 nucleotide sequence: TGTGCCAGCGATACAGGGGAGAACACTGAAGCTTTCTTT. The chain carries TRBV19 and TRBJ1-1, with 7 bases fitting TRBD1. The CDR3 has 13 amino acids. V shed 9 bases and J 1 base; nucleotides not matched to a gene: 5. Germline CDR1 LNHDA, CDR2 SQIVND (reference sequence).

Here the CDR3 reads CASSGGVGSSGNTIYF. Written as DNA, the CDR3 is TGTGCCAGCAGCGGAGGGGTGGGTTCCTCTGGAAACACCATATATTTT. The rearrangement joins TRBV9 to TRBJ1-3; D is perhaps TRBD1 (5 bases). CDR1 SGDLS and CDR2 YYNGEE come from the germline V gene. The CDR3 has 16 amino acids. Deletions cut 3 bases from V and 0 bases from J, with 13 bases between. The variable domain in full, completed from reference TRBV9 and TRBJ1-3, reads DSGVTQTPKHLITATGQRVTLRCSPRSGDLSVYWYQQSLDQGLQFLIQYYNGEERAKGNILERFSAQQFPDLHSELNLSSLELGDSALYFCASSGGVGSSGNTIYFGEGSWLTVV.